Listed below are T cell receptor beta chains from one sample, sequenced in a study of T cell changes during pregnancy in multiple sclerosis. Method: immunoSEQ multiplex PCR; TCRdb's copy keeps in-frame clones and lacks some. This sample has about 100,000 clones, with around 94% found just once. This specimen consisted of peripheral blood, obtained in the first trimester of pregnancy. These receptors originate from a female donor with multiple sclerosis, enrolled in a pregnancy study. Each CDR3 is given with its conserved first and last residue. The D gene is left open where the match is weak. Clone size, where shown, is once, few, many, or a class for clones that have expanded.

j_call	d_call	v_call	clone_size	cdr3_nt	cdr3_aa
TRBJ2-7	TRBD2	TRBV28	.	TGTGCCAGCAGTGGCCTATGGCTAGCGGGTCTCGAGCAGTACTTC	CASSGLWLAGLEQYF
TRBJ1-4	.	TRBV27	.	TGTGCCAGCAGTACACAGGGAGGGGAACTGTTTTTT	CASSTQGGELFF
TRBJ1-6	TRBD1	TRBV5-6	.	TGTGCCAGCAGCTTGGGGACAGGGGGTAATTCACCCCTCCACTTT	CASSLGTGGNSPLHF
TRBJ1-4	TRBD1	TRBV15	once	TGTGCCACCAGCCGAACGGGACAGGGGGAAAAACTGTTTTTT	CATSRTGQGEKLFF
TRBJ2-1	TRBD2	TRBV7-2	.	TGTGCCAGCAGCTTAGGGACTAGCGGGAGCTTAGAGCAGTTCTTC	CASSLGTSGSLEQFF
TRBJ2-1	TRBD2	TRBV19	.	TGTGCCAGCTCCGGGACTAGCGGGACGAGCTCCTACAATGAGCAGTTCTTC	CASSGTSGTSSYNEQFF
TRBJ1-2	.	TRBV28	.	TGTGCCAGCAGACAGGGTAACTATGGCTACACCTTC	CASRQGNYGYTF
TRBJ2-3	.	TRBV4-1	.	TGCGCCAGCAGCCAAGGGAGAAGGGGTTCGACAGATACGCAGTATTTT	CASSQGRRGSTDTQYF
TRBJ2-5	.	TRBV7-7	.	TGTGCTAGCAGCTTAACCAATCAGGCCCAAGAGACCCAGTACTTC	CASSLTNQAQETQYF
TRBJ2-7	.	TRBV5-1	.	TGCGCCAGCAGCTTGGGAGCTCGAGTAAATCCCTACGAGCAGTACTTC	CASSLGARVNPYEQYF
TRBJ1-1	TRBD1	TRBV6-1	.	TGTGCCAGCAGTGAAACTTGGACAGGGGTGAACACTGAAGCTTTCTTT	CASSETWTGVNTEAFF
TRBJ2-2	TRBD1	TRBV7-2	.	TGTGCCAGCAGCCCGCGGGACAGGGGGCGTTCAGATGCCGGGGAGCTGTTTTTT	CASSPRDRGRSDAGELFF
TRBJ1-1	TRBD1	TRBV19	.	TGTGCCAGTAGGGACAGGGAAATTGGCGAAGCTTTCTTT	CASRDREIGEAFF
TRBJ1-1	.	TRBV19	.	TGTGCCAGTAGAAGAGAGGACTTTGTCTCTGAAGCTTTCTTT	CASRREDFVSEAFF
TRBJ2-1	.	TRBV28	.	TGTGCCAGCACCGACTGGGGAGTATACTACAATGAGCAGTTCTTC	CASTDWGVYYNEQFF
TRBJ2-5	TRBD1	TRBV11-2	.	TGTGCCAGCAGCTTAGGAATCTCCAGGGGGGAGACCCAGTACTTC	CASSLGISRGETQYF
TRBJ2-2	TRBD2	TRBV6-4	.	TGTGCCAGCAGACCATTGACTAGCACCACCGGGGAGCTGTTTTTT	CASRPLTSTTGELFF
TRBJ1-1	.	TRBV5-1	.	TGCGCCAGCAGTAGGGGACAGAACACTGAAGCTTTCTTT	CASSRGQNTEAFF
TRBJ1-3	.	TRBV7-9	.	TGTGCCAGCAGCTTAGCGGGGGCCGGAAACACCATATATTTT	CASSLAGAGNTIYF
TRBJ2-3	TRBD2	TRBV7-6	.	TGTGCCAGCAGCCCCCCCCTGAGGGGACTAGCGACAGATACGCAGTATTTT	CASSPPLRGLATDTQYF